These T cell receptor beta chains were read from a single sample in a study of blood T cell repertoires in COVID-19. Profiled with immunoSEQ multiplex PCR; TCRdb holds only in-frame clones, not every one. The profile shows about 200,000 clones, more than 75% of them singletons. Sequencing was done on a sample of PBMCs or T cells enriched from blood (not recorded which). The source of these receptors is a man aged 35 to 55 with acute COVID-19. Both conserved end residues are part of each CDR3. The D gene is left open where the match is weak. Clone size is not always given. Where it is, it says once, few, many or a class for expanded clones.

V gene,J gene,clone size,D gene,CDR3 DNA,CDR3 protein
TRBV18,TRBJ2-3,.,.,TGTGCCAGCTCACCGTCGACAGATACGCAGTATTTT,CASSPSTDTQYF
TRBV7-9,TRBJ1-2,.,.,TGTGCCAGCAGCTTAGATCTTGGACAGCCCCATGGCTACACCTTC,CASSLDLGQPHGYTF
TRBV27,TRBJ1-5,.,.,TGTGCCAGCAGTTATCGAGGGTTGGGAGAGCCCCAGCATTTT,CASSYRGLGEPQHF
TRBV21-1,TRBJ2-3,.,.,TGTGCCAGCTCCGAGAGGCGGGAGGATGCAGATACGCAGTATTTT,CASSERREDADTQYF
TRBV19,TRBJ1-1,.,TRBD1,TGTGCCAGTAGTATAATCCCGGGACAGGGGAATACTGAAGCTTTCTTT,CASSIIPGQGNTEAFF
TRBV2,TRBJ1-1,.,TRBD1,TGTGCCAGCAGTGTGCAGGGGGCGGTTGGAACTGAAGCTTTCTTT,CASSVQGAVGTEAFF
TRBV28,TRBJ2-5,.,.,TGTGCCAGCAATCTAGCGCAAGAGACCCAGTACTTC,CASNLAQETQYF
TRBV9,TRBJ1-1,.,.,TGTGCCAGCAGCGTAGGTGACAGGTCGGCTGAAGCTTTCTTT,CASSVGDRSAEAFF
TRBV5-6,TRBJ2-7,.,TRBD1,TGTGCCAGCAGCTCCACCAAGGGTCCGGGACAGGGGGTCCACGAGCAGTACTTC,CASSSTKGPGQGVHEQYF
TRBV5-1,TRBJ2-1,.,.,TGCGCCAGCAGCTTGGGAGGGCCTAATAAGCAGTTCTTC,CASSLGGPNKQFF
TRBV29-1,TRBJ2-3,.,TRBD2,TGCAGCGTTGAAGGAACACTAGCGGGAGTAACTAGCACAGATACGCAGTATTTT,CSVEGTLAGVTSTDTQYF
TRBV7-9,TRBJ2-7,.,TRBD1,TGTGCCGACTCTCGGGACAGTTTCTACGAGCAGTACTTC,CADSRDSFYEQYF
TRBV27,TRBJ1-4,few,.,TGTGCCAGCAGTCACCCCCCCGGGACAACTAATGAAAAACTGTTTTTT,CASSHPPGTTNEKLFF
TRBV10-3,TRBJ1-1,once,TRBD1,TGTGCCATCAGTGAGTCCAGAGACAGGGTGAACACTGAAGCTTTCTTT,CAISESRDRVNTEAFF
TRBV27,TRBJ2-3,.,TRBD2,TGTGCCAGCAGTCCGCGGACTAGCGGGAGTGCAGATACGCAGTATTTT,CASSPRTSGSADTQYF
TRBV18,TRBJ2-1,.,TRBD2,TGTGCCAGCTCACCAAGCGGGACCAATGAGCAGTTCTTC,CASSPSGTNEQFF
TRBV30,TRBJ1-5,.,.,TGTGCCTGGAGACTAGGACAGCCCAATCAGCCCCAGCATTTT,CAWRLGQPNQPQHF
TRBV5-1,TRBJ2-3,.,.,TGCGCCAGCAGCTTGACAGCGGGCTCGACAGATACGCAGTATTTT,CASSLTAGSTDTQYF
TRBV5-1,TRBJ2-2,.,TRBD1,TGCGCCAGCAGCCCCGGACAGGGGAACGGGGAGCTGTTTTTT,CASSPGQGNGELFF
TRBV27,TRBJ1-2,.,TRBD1,TGTGCCAGCAGTTTATCCGTTGAGACAGGGTTCGGCTACACCTTC,CASSLSVETGFGYTF
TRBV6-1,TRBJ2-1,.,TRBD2,TGTGCCAGCAGTGAAAGGCTATTATCAGCGGGAGGATTCAGGAATGAGCAGTTCTTC,CASSERLLSAGGFRNEQFF
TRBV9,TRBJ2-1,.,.,TGTGCCAGCAGCCCGGGGGGCGGGTTTTACAATGAGCAGTTCTTC,CASSPGGGFYNEQFF
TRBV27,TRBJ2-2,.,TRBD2,TGTGCCAGCAGTTCGGGACTAGCGCCTAGAGGGACCGGGGAGCTGTTTTTT,CASSSGLAPRGTGELFF
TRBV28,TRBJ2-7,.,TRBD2,TGTGCCAGCAGGAGGACTAGCGGGAGGTCCTACGAGCAGTACTTC,CASRRTSGRSYEQYF
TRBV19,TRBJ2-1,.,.,TGTGCCAGTCGGGGACTCCTCTCGAGTGAGCAGTTCTTC,CASRGLLSSEQFF
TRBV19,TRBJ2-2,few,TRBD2,TGTGCCAGTAGACCCGGGGGGGGAAGCACCGGGGAGCTGTTTTTT,CASRPGGGSTGELFF
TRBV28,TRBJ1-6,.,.,TGTGCCAGCAGTTTATGGGGCAGGGTAGGCGATCGTGATAATTCACCCCTCCACTTT,CASSLWGRVGDRDNSPLHF
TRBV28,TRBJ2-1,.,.,TGTGCCAGCAGTTTCCTTGGCGGCTACCATGAGCAGTTCTTC,CASSFLGGYHEQFF
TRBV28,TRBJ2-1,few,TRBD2,TGTGCCAGCAGTTTTGACGGGAGGGGAGGCAATGAGCAGTTCTTC,CASSFDGRGGNEQFF
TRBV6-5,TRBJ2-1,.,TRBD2,TGTGCCAGCTCCTTCCGGGCGGGAGAACGTCAGTTCTTC,CASSFRAGERQFF
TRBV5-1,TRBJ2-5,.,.,TGCGCCAGCAGCTCCGGGGGTGGAGAGACCCAGTACTTC,CASSSGGGETQYF
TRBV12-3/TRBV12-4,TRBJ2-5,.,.,TGTGCCAGCAGTTTGTCGTCCGAGACCCAGTACTTC,CASSLSSETQYF
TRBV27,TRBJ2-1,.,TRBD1,TGTGCCAGCAGTTTATACAGGGGGCTCCTCTACAATGAGCAGTTCTTC,CASSLYRGLLYNEQFF
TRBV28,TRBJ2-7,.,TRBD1,TGTGCCAGCAGTTCGATCAGGGGGAAGGGTGACTACGAGCAGTACTTC,CASSSIRGKGDYEQYF
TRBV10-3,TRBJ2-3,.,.,TGTGCCATCAGTGATCGGGGGGCAGGGTACACAGATACGCAGTATTTT,CAISDRGAGYTDTQYF
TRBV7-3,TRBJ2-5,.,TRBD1,TGTGCCAGCAGCAAAACCGGGACAGGGAGTTTGGAGACCCAGTACTTC,CASSKTGTGSLETQYF
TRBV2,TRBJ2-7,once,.,TGTGCCAGCATTACAGTCTTTTACGAGCAGTACTTC,CASITVFYEQYF
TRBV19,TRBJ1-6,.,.,TGTGCCAGTAGTCACCTCCTCGGGTTTAATTCACCCCTCCACTTT,CASSHLLGFNSPLHF
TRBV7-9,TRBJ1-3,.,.,TGTGCCAGCAGCTCCCTATCAGGAAACACCATATATTTT,CASSSLSGNTIYF
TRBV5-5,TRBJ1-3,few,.,.,CASSLFFGNTIYF
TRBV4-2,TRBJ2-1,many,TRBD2,TGTGCCAGCAGCCCCCTTTCAGCGGGGGGGCCTAATGAGCAGTTCTTC,CASSPLSAGGPNEQFF
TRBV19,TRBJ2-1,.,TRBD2,TGTGCCAGTAGTCCCGCCCTAGCGGTGTACAATGAGCAGTTCTTC,CASSPALAVYNEQFF
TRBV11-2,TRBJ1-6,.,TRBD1,TGTGCCAGCAGCTTAAGGGCCGGGACAGGGATTTCACCCCTCCACTTT,CASSLRAGTGISPLHF
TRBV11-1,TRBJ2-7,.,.,TGTGCCAGCAGTCCTCTCAGCTCCTACGAGCAGTACTTC,CASSPLSSYEQYF
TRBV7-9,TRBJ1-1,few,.,TGTGCCAGCAGCTCAATCCACACTGAAGCTTTCTTT,CASSSIHTEAFF
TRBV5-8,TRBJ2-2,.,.,TGTGCCAGCACCCGGGACAAAGTAAGGACCGGGGAGCTGTTTTTT,CASTRDKVRTGELFF
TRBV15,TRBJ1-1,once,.,TGTGCCACCAGCGCCCGGGACACTGAAGCTTTCTTT,CATSARDTEAFF
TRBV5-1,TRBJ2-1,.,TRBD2,TGCGCCAGCAAGGCGGGAGCGTTGTACAATGAGCAGTTCTTC,CASKAGALYNEQFF
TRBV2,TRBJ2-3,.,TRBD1,TGTGCCAGCAACCAGGGGGAAGGATATACGCAGTATTTT,CASNQGEGYTQYF
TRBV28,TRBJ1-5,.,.,TGTGCCAGCAGCGTCCGGGACACGAGCAATCAGCCCCAGCATTTT,CASSVRDTSNQPQHF
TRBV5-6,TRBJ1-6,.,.,TGTGCCAGCAGCTTTCGGAGCCGCCTAATTAATTCACCCCTCCACTTT,CASSFRSRLINSPLHF
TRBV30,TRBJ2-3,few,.,TGTGCCTGGAGTGTACTGGTTTATGATACGCAGTATTTT,CAWSVLVYDTQYF
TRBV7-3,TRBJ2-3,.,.,TGTGCCAGCAGCTTAAGCCTACGGGGTTTCACAGATACGCAGTATTTT,CASSLSLRGFTDTQYF
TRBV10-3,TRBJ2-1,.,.,TGTGCCAACGGAGCGGAAGCGCGAAATGAGCAGTTCTTC,CANGAEARNEQFF
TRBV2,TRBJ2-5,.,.,TGTGCCAGCAGTGTGGGGAGGCAAGAGACCCAGTACTTC,CASSVGRQETQYF